A selection of T cell receptor beta chains follows, all from one sample in a study of blood T cell repertoires in COVID-19. Assay used: immunoSEQ multiplex PCR; TCRdb lists only in-frame clones, some missing. The sample lists around 130,000 clones; about 76% were seen once. The sequencing input was peripheral blood. These receptor sequences come from a man of 80 years or more with acute or convalescent COVID-19. The CDR3 runs from the conserved cysteine through the conserved F or W. The D gene is left open where the match is weak. Expanded clones get a size class; other rows say once, few or many, or leave the size out.

. | TRBJ1-2 | TRBV12-3/TRBV12-4 | . | TGTGCCAGCAGTTTACCGGGACTGGGCGACACCTTC | CASSLPGLGDTF
. | TRBJ2-1 | TRBV4-2 | . | TGTGCCAGCAGCCATGCTCCCCTAGCCAGAAACAATGAGCAGTTCTTC | CASSHAPLARNNEQFF
. | TRBJ2-5 | TRBV5-1 | . | TGCGCCAGCACTGACTCGAAGGGGGAGACCCAGTACTTC | CASTDSKGETQYF
TRBD1 | TRBJ2-5 | TRBV6-4 | once | TGTGCCAGCAGTGAGGGACAGGGTACAACCCAGTACTTC | CASSEGQGTTQYF
. | TRBJ1-2 | TRBV6-6 | few | TGTGCCAGCAGTCACTCCGGACAGAGTAACTATGGCTACACCTTC | CASSHSGQSNYGYTF
. | TRBJ1-5 | TRBV20-1 | . | TGCAGTGCCAGTAAATCCCAGGGATACGGCAATCAGCCCCAGCATTTT | CSASKSQGYGNQPQHF
. | TRBJ1-1 | TRBV4-2 | . | TGTGCCAGCAGCCTCGGGATGGGGAACACTGAAGCTTTCTTT | CASSLGMGNTEAFF
TRBD2 | TRBJ2-7 | TRBV7-2 | . | TGTGCCAGCAGCTTAGGAACTAGCGGGACCGAGCAGTACTTC | CASSLGTSGTEQYF
TRBD1 | TRBJ1-5 | TRBV4-1 | . | TGCGCCAGCAGCCAATGGGGAGAGGGGGCGTTTCAGCCCCAGCATTTT | CASSQWGEGAFQPQHF
. | TRBJ1-4 | TRBV5-5 | . | TGTGCCAGCAGCTTGGATCTCCGCCAGTCACTGTTTTTT | CASSLDLRQSLFF
TRBD1 | TRBJ1-1 | TRBV4-3 | . | TGCGCCAGCAGCCAAGAGACACAGGGGCTCACTGAAGCTTTCTTT | CASSQETQGLTEAFF
TRBD1 | TRBJ1-1 | TRBV6-1 | few | TGTGCCAGCAGTGAATATGGACAGGGGAACACTGAAGCTTTCTTT | CASSEYGQGNTEAFF
. | TRBJ1-5 | TRBV6-2/TRBV6-3 | . | TGTGCCAGCAGTTACTCGGCAGGGTTTGGTCAGCCCCAGCATTTT | CASSYSAGFGQPQHF
. | TRBJ2-7 | TRBV3-1/TRBV3-2 | . | TGTGCCAGCAGCCAAGATACAGCAGGAAGCTACGAGCAGTACTTC | CASSQDTAGSYEQYF
. | TRBJ1-2 | TRBV10-3 | . | TGTGCCATCATTCCACATTCGGGTGACTACACCTTC | CAIIPHSGDYTF
TRBD1 | TRBJ1-4 | TRBV5-6 | once | TGTGCCAGCAGCCCGGACAGGGGGCTGGCTGAAAAACTGTTTTTT | CASSPDRGLAEKLFF
TRBD2 | TRBJ2-1 | TRBV5-8 | . | TGTGCCAGCAGCGTCGGGCGGGGCGGGGGGGCCAATGAGCAGTTCTTC | CASSVGRGGGANEQFF
. | TRBJ2-1 | TRBV30 | . | TGTGCCTGGAGTGTACAGGGTATTGAGCAGTTCTTC | CAWSVQGIEQFF
TRBD1 | TRBJ2-5 | TRBV6-2/TRBV6-3 | . | TGTGCCAGCAGTTACGGTTTCGACAGGGGAGAGACCCAGTACTTC | CASSYGFDRGETQYF
. | TRBJ2-2 | TRBV18 | . | TGTGCCAGCTCACCACCGAAATCGGGATCGAACACCGGGGAGCTGTTTTTT | CASSPPKSGSNTGELFF
TRBD2 | TRBJ2-1 | TRBV11-2 | many | TGTGCCAGCAGCCCCTGGGGGACTAGCGTTAGGGGTGAGCAGTTCTTC | CASSPWGTSVRGEQFF
. | TRBJ2-5 | TRBV3-1/TRBV3-2 | . | TGTGCCAGCAGTCAAGATGGGCGGAGGCAAGAGACCCAGTACTTC | CASSQDGRRQETQYF
. | TRBJ1-2 | TRBV19 | few | TGTGCCAGTAGTCCGGTCGGGTCAGATTTCTATGGCTACACCTTC | CASSPVGSDFYGYTF
. | TRBJ2-2 | TRBV19 | . | TGTGCCAGTAGTTGGCAGGGTCATAACACCGGGGAGCTGTTTTTT | CASSWQGHNTGELFF
. | TRBJ2-1 | TRBV18 | few | TGTGCCAGCTCACGACAGGTTACCGCTGAGCAGTTCTTC | CASSRQVTAEQFF
TRBD1 | TRBJ2-5 | TRBV3-1/TRBV3-2 | . | TGTGCCAGCAGCCAAGACGGTCAGGGGGCCAAAGAGACCCAGTACTTC | CASSQDGQGAKETQYF
. | TRBJ2-5 | TRBV27 | . | TGTGCCAGCAGTTTATTTGGGCAGGGCAGGCGACAAAGAGAGACCCAGTACTTC | CASSLFGQGRRQRETQYF
TRBD2 | TRBJ2-1 | TRBV7-7 | . | TGTGCCAGCAGCCCCATTTCCCCCGGGACTAGCGGATACAATGAGCAGTTCTTC | CASSPISPGTSGYNEQFF
. | TRBJ1-5 | TRBV3-1/TRBV3-2 | few | TGTGCCAGCAGCCAAGGGGTGATGGGGGGTCTCAATCAGCCCCAGCATTTT | CASSQGVMGGLNQPQHF
TRBD2 | TRBJ2-3 | TRBV7-2 | . | TGTGCCAGCAGCCCGTCGGGACTAGCGGGGGGGCGTTATACGCAGTATTTT | CASSPSGLAGGRYTQYF
TRBD1 | TRBJ2-2 | TRBV25-1 | . | TGTGCCAGCAGTGATACCGGGACAGGGGACACCGGGGAGCTGTTTTTT | CASSDTGTGDTGELFF
TRBD2 | TRBJ2-5 | TRBV7-2 | . | TGTGCCAGCAGCCGTGGGCAATACGGGGGGAGAGAGACCCAGTACTTC | CASSRGQYGGRETQYF
. | TRBJ2-1 | TRBV10-3 | once | TGTGCCAGACCGAGGGCCTACAATGAGCAGTTCTTC | CARPRAYNEQFF
. | TRBJ2-5 | TRBV19 | . | TGTGCCAGTAGTATAGATTGGGGGGAGCCCGAAGACTTC | CASSIDWGEPEDF
. | TRBJ1-2 | TRBV28 | . | TGTGCCAGCAGTCTCACAGAGGGCTATGGCTACACCTTC | CASSLTEGYGYTF
. | TRBJ1-6 | TRBV9 | . | TGTGCCAGCAGCGTCGAAGACTGGGGCGCTCGGGGGACCCTCCACTTT | CASSVEDWGARGTLHF
. | TRBJ2-2 | TRBV7-2 | . | TGTGCCAGCAGCTTAGGAGCCGGGGAGCTGTTTTTT | CASSLGAGELFF
. | TRBJ2-4 | TRBV5-6 | . | TGTGCCAGCAGCTTAAGAAGACTAGCCAAAAACATTCAGTACTTC | CASSLRRLAKNIQYF
. | TRBJ2-2 | TRBV11-2 | . | TGTGCCAGCCGACCTGAGGTATTGGACGGGGAGCTGTTTTTT | CASRPEVLDGELFF
TRBD2 | TRBJ2-7 | TRBV5-6 | . | TGTCCCCGCGGGGGAGGGGAATCATACGAGCAGTACTTC | CPRGGGESYEQYF
TRBD1 | TRBJ1-2 | TRBV6-2/TRBV6-3 | . | TGTGCCAGCAGCCCCTCCGGGACAGGCTGGGCTAACTATGGCTACACCTTC | CASSPSGTGWANYGYTF
TRBD1 | TRBJ1-1 | TRBV11-2 | few | TGTGCCAGCAGCTTGGCCGGAGACAGGGGGCTGTATACTGAAGCTTTCTTT | CASSLAGDRGLYTEAFF
TRBD1 | TRBJ1-1 | TRBV9 | . | TGTGCCAGCGGTAGACAGGGGAGGAACACTGAAGCTTTCTTT | CASGRQGRNTEAFF
TRBD1 | TRBJ2-7 | TRBV27 | . | TGTGCCAGCAGCCGACGACTATCAGGACAGGGGGCTTACGAGCAGTACTTC | CASSRRLSGQGAYEQYF
. | TRBJ2-1 | TRBV6-2/TRBV6-3 | . | TGTGCCAGCAGTTACGGGCGGGGAGCCAACCTCCTGTTGGGAAATGAGCAGTTCTTC | CASSYGRGANLLLGNEQFF
. | TRBJ1-6 | TRBV5-1 | many | TGCGCCAGCACCTACGTGGGGGGGGACGGTTCACCCCTCCACTTT | CASTYVGGDGSPLHF
TRBD1 | TRBJ2-1 | TRBV25-1 | . | TGTGCCAGCAGTGAATACAGGGGGCAGTACAATGAGCAGTTCTTC | CASSEYRGQYNEQFF
. | TRBJ2-3 | TRBV7-2 | . | TGTGCCAGCAGCTTAGGTCTAGCGAAAACAGATACGCAGTATTTT | CASSLGLAKTDTQYF